Listed here are 4 T cell receptor beta chains from one sample, sequenced in a study of Graves' ophthalmopathy and Graves' hyperthyroidism (dated by TCRdb to the late 2010s). TCRdb names Illumina HiSeq 2000 as the instrument used. For repertoire sequencing, TCR beta CDR3 regions were amplified from RNA transcripts. The first round was an RT-PCR using HTBI primers with the Qiagen OneStep RT-PCR kit, and this first round was followed by a second-round multiplex PCR, then size selection and purification. In-frame beta chains were kept once TCRdb had trimmed the public reads at Q25 with fastp and called clones with MiXCR. Every distinct CDR3 protein forms one entry, paired with its most common genes and DNA. The table for this sample lists 740,000 or so distinct CDR3 sequences; roughly 40% of them were counted only once. About 40% of the sample lies in the top ten. The sample comprised peripheral blood. Source of these receptors: an adult man with Graves' ophthalmopathy.

This chain uses TRBV9 with TRBJ1-4; unclear D gene. Germline V lookup: CDR1 SGDLS, CDR2 YYNGEE. CDR3 length: 15 residues. V dropped 4 bases and J dropped 5 bases, with 15 bases sitting between them. The CDR3 region has the DNA TGTGCCAGCAGCTCTTTTTCGGCAAACAATGAAAAACTGTTTTTT. This gives the protein CASSSFSANNEKLFF.

This clonotype has a count of ten or more. The J gene is TRBJ1-2, the V gene TRBV19; a possible D gene is TRBD1 (5 bases). The CDR3 runs to 14 residues. The V gene's germline CDR1 is LNHDA and CDR2 SQIVND (reference sequence). V lost 6 bases and J 1 base, leaving 12 bases between the germline ends. CDR3 in DNA: TGTGCCAGTAGCCGGACACTCGATAACTATGGCTACACCTTC. It is translated as CASSRTLDNYGYTF.

This clonotype was recorded once. A junction end diverges from the germline sequence, so it may reflect a read error. The chain carries TRBV10-3 and TRBJ2-7, with unresolved D. The germline CDR1 and CDR2 sequences are ENHRY and SYGVKD. This CDR3 spans 13 amino acids. The CDR3 is CASSCDFSYEQYF. The CDR3 DNA reads TGTGCCAGCAGTTGCGACTTCTCCTACGAGCAGTACTTC.

V usage is TRBV2 and J usage is TRBJ2-5; no reliable D call. V was pared by 2 bases and J by 7 bases, with 11 bases between. Germline CDR1 is SNHLY and CDR2 is FYNNEI. The CDR3 contains 13 residues. The CDR3 protein is CASSEWEIRTQYF. The CDR3 nucleotides read TGTGCCAGCAGTGAATGGGAAATTCGGACCCAGTACTTC.